Listed below are T cell receptor beta chains from one sample, sequenced in a study of cytomegalovirus exposure and HLA in healthy donors. The assay was immunoSEQ multiplex PCR, and TCRdb's table has in-frame clones only and misses some. The repertoire holds more than 90,000 clones, with roughly 79% as singletons. Sequenced: PBMCs. The source of these receptors is a man aged 30 to 39 in good health and CMV-seronegative. Each CDR3 is given with its conserved first and last residue.

cdr3_length v_call cdr3_aa
15 TRBV19 CASTRWSGDTGELFF
13 TRBV4-1 CASSQDPPDEQFF
15 TRBV27 CASSHLGSLNYGYTF
15 TRBV29-1 CSVKEQDRGGNEQFF
17 TRBV2 CASRILATVNSGNTIYF
18 TRBV1 CTSSQHRPSQGEADTQYF
15 TRBV19 CASIPTSGPYNEQFF
13 TRBV4-2 CASSQLGGGELFF
17 TRBV9 CASSVGAQQGLSYEQYF
15 TRBV6-6 CASSYQGGSYNEQFF
15 TRBV9 CASSQGGTGGTEAFF
15 TRBV4-1 CASSQLTGVNYGYTF
14 TRBV18 CASSPTSSYNEQFF
17 TRBV4-2 CASSQPTTGTGLYGYTF
18 TRBV10-3 CAISPGGTGSASNYGYTF
14 TRBV7-9 CASSPRQGLDGYTF
14 TRBV13 CASSPGGRTDTQYF
13 TRBV11-2 CASSLVWSVEAFF
12 TRBV14 CASSQTKSPLHF
12 TRBV7-2 CASTASYTEAFF
14 TRBV27 CASSLWAGYEKLFF
18 TRBV29-1 CSVAAGLAGGQRTDTQYF
18 TRBV4-3 CASSQGGSGQGASYGYTF
14 TRBV5-1 CASSQTAGGNTIYF